This T cell receptor (beta chain) was identified during a study of blood T cell repertoires in COVID-19. Study overall: COVID-19 samples from acute and convalescent phases originated in the United States, Italy and Spain.

Original analysis: How many nucleated cells were present was estimated from reference gene primer amplification. Clones were read by immunoSEQ multiplex PCR, and TCRdb kept only the in-frame ones, dropping some. V, J and clone size are taken as reported in that table, and D and trimming were inferred from the DNA itself. The sample records 40,000 to 55,000 clones, around 79% being singletons. Trimming shortened V by 3 bases and J by 0 bases, and 9 bases separated the two germline ends. The germline V gene encodes CDR1 SGHNT and CDR2 YENEEA. The CDR3 has 14 residues. The rearrangement uses TRBV11-3 and TRBJ2-7; the D gene is possibly TRBD1 (6 bases). Sequenced sample: peripheral blood. The clonotype originates from a human donor in a cohort sampled during active COVID-19. The CDR3 DNA follows: TGTGCCAGCAGCTTCGAAGGGGGCTCCTACGAGCAGTACTTC. Amino acid sequence: CASSFEGGSYEQYF.